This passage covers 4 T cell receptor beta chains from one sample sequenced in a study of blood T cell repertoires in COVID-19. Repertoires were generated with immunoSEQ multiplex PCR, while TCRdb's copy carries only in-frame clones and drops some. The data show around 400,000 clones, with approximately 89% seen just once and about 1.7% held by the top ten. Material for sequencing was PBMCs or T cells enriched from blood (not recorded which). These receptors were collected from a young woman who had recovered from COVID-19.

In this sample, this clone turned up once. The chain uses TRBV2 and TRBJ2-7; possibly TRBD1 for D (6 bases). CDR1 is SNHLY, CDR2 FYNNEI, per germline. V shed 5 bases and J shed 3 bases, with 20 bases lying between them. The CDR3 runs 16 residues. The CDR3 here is CASSYMDSAKFYEQYF. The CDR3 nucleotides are TGTGCCAGCAGTTATATGGACAGCGCTAAGTTCTACGAGCAGTACTTC. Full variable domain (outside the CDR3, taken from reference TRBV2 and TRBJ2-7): EPEVTQTPSHQVTQMGQEVILRCVPISNHLYFYWYRQILGQKVEFLVSFYNNEISEKSEIFDDQFSVERPDGSNFTLKIRSTKLEDSAMYFCASSYMDSAKFYEQYFGPGTRLTVT.

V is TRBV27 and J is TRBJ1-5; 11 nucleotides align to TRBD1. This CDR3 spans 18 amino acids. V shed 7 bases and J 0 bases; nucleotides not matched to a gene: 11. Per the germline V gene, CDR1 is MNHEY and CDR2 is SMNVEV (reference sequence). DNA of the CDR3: TGTGCCAGCAAACCCGGGACAGGGGGAGGATATAGCAATCAGCCCCAGCATTTT. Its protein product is CASKPGTGGGYSNQPQHF.

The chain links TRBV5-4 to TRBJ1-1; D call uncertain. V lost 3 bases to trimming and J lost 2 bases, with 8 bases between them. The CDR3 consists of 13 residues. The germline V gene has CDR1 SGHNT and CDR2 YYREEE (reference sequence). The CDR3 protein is CASSSEPNTEAFF. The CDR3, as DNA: TGTGCCAGCAGCTCGGAGCCTAACACTGAAGCTTTCTTT.

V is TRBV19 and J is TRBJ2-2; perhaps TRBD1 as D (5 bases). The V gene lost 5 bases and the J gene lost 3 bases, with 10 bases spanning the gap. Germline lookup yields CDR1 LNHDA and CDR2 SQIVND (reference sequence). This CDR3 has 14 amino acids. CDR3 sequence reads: CASSLRRDTGELFF. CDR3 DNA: TGTGCCAGTAGTCTCCGCAGGGACACCGGGGAGCTGTTTTTT.